Shown below are 27 T cell receptor beta chains from a single sample sequenced in a study of beta chain features in type 1 diabetes. Expressed TCRB transcripts were sequenced, since all the RNA that had been isolated was reverse transcribed. TCRdb's table, derived via immunoSEQ multiplex PCR, lists solely in-frame clones and lacks some. The sample lists over 150,000 clones; less than 9.5% were seen once. Sequencing was performed on central memory CD4+ T cells from blood. The receptor source for this set is a man aged 18 to 30 in good health.

In its sample, this clone was seen many times. This chain connects TRBV7-2 to TRBJ2-7; TRBD1 matches at 8 bases. In germline, CDR1 is SGHTA, CDR2 FQGNSA. The V and J ends lost 3 bases and 4 bases, in that order; junction bases with no gene match: 11. The CDR3 is 16 amino acids. CDR3 DNA sequence: TGTGCCAGCAGCTTGAGGACAGGGCCCAAGGGGTACGAGCAGTACTTC. Protein product: CASSLRTGPKGYEQYF.

Ten or more counts support this clone. The gene calls are TRBV10-3 and TRBJ2-1; maybe TRBD1 (5 bases). V lost 8 bases, J lost 0 bases, and 11 bases lay in between. CDR1 ENHRY and CDR2 SYGVKD come from the germline V gene. CDR3 length: 14 residues. CDR3 region: CAIEGADSYNEQFF. The CDR3, as DNA: TGTGCCATCGAAGGGGCAGACTCCTACAATGAGCAGTTCTTC.

A few counts support this clone. V and J are TRBV27 and TRBJ1-5; D gene uncertain. The CDR3 length is 12 residues. V lost 4 bases and J lost 3, with 4 bases in between. CDR1 and CDR2 (germline): MNHEY, SMNVEV (reference sequence). Written as DNA, the CDR3 is TGTGCCAGCAGTTCTGTCAATCAGCCCCAGCATTTT. Its protein product is CASSSVNQPQHF.

This clone was detected only a few times. The genes are TRBV28 and TRBJ1-1; D possibly corresponds to TRBD1 (6 bases). Germline assignment: CDR1 MDHEN and CDR2 SYDVKM. This CDR3 region has 15 residues. V lost 5 bases and J lost 5, with 18 bases in between. The DNA for the CDR3 is TGTGCCAGCAGTCCCCCAGGGGCAGGGAAAACTGAAGCTTTCTTT. Translation: CASSPPGAGKTEAFF.

This clone was counted a few times. The genes are TRBV25-1 and TRBJ1-1; no clear D. V was trimmed by 9 bases and J by 0 bases, leaving 8 bases between them. CDR1 is MGHDK and CDR2 is SYGVNS in the germline V gene. The CDR3 has 12 residues. The CDR3 coding sequence is TGTGCCAGTTCGAGGATGAACACTGAAGCTTTCTTT. It is translated as CASSRMNTEAFF.

In this sample, this clone turned up a few times. The rearrangement joins TRBV19 to TRBJ1-4; maybe TRBD1 (6 bases). CDR1 is LNHDA and CDR2 is SQIVND in the germline V gene (reference sequence). The CDR3 length is 15 residues. V gave up 4 bases and J gave up 2 bases, with 11 bases separating them. The CDR3 loop reads CASSTQRGTNEKLFF. The CDR3 nucleotides are TGTGCCAGTAGTACCCAGAGGGGGACTAATGAAAAACTGTTTTTT. The whole variable domain, filled in from reference TRBV19 and TRBJ1-4, reads DGGITQSPKYLFRKEGQNVTLSCEQNLNHDAMYWYRQDPGQGLRLIYYSQIVNDFQKGDIAEGYSVSREKKESFPLTVTSAQKNPTAFYLCASSTQRGTNEKLFFGSGTQLSVL.

In this sample, this clone turned up many times. The chain joins TRBV7-2 to TRBJ1-1; no definite D call. Trimming cost V 4 bases and J 6 bases, with 15 bases left between them. Germline V gene sequence: CDR1 SGHTA, CDR2 FQGNSA. This CDR3 is 14 amino acids long. The CDR3 DNA sequence: TGTGCCAGCAGCTCCCCACCGCGGATAGCTGAAGCTTTCTTT. Its protein is CASSSPPRIAEAFF.

The chain links TRBV18 to TRBJ2-7; a possible D gene is TRBD1 (6 bases). CDR1 and CDR2 (germline): KGHSH, LQKENI. The CDR3 is made up of 13 amino acids. The V and J ends lost 5 bases and 2 bases respectively, with 10 bases between them. The CDR3 DNA follows: TGTGCCAGCTCAGGACAGAGTACCTACGAGCAGTACTTC. Translated, it gives CASSGQSTYEQYF.

The gene calls are TRBV6-1 and TRBJ2-3; D is unclear. The CDR3 extends over 14 amino acids. Trimming stripped 7 bases from V and 1 base from J, with 12 bases between. Germline assignment: CDR1 MNHNS and CDR2 SASEGT. CDR3: CASTGPPRTDTQYF. CDR3 coding DNA: TGTGCCAGCACCGGTCCCCCACGCACAGATACGCAGTATTTT.

This clone has a handful of counts. V is TRBV28 and J is TRBJ2-1; 12 bases fit TRBD2. The V gene end was trimmed by 8 bases and the J gene end by 5 bases; junction bases not matched to a gene: 7. Germline V lookup: CDR1 MDHEN, CDR2 SYDVKM. The CDR3 contains 15 residues. CDR3 sequence: CASGDTSGGNNEQFF. In DNA form, the CDR3 reads TGTGCCAGCGGAGATACTAGCGGGGGGAACAATGAGCAGTTCTTC. The whole variable domain, filled in from reference TRBV28 and TRBJ2-1, reads DVKVTQSSRYLVKRTGEKVFLECVQDMDHENMFWYRQDPGLGLRLIYFSYDVKMKEKGDIPEGYSVSREKKERFSLILESASTNQTSMYLCASGDTSGGNNEQFFGPGTRLTVL.

This clone was recorded a few times. The V call is TRBV28, the J call TRBJ2-7; possibly TRBD2 for D (7 bases). Germline lookup yields CDR1 MDHEN and CDR2 SYDVKM. Trimming cost V 5 bases and J 2 bases, with 10 bases left between them. The CDR3 loop spans 13 amino acids. The CDR3 bases are TGTGCCAGCAGTAGCGGGGACACCTACGAGCAGTACTTC. Protein: CASSSGDTYEQYF. Complete variable domain (other parts from reference TRBV28 and TRBJ2-7): DVKVTQSSRYLVKRTGEKVFLECVQDMDHENMFWYRQDPGLGLRLIYFSYDVKMKEKGDIPEGYSVSREKKERFSLILESASTNQTSMYLCASSSGDTYEQYFGPGTRLTVT.

V and J are TRBV7-9 and TRBJ1-3; tentative D call: TRBD1 (6 bases). Germline loops: CDR1 SEHNR, CDR2 FQNEAQ (reference sequence). The CDR3 is 14 residues long. The ends were cut back, 6 bases at V and 3 bases at J, with 12 bases in the middle. The CDR3 here is CASRSQGYGNTIYF. CDR3 coding DNA: TGTGCCAGCAGATCACAGGGCTATGGAAACACCATATATTTT.

There are many counts of this clone. The chain is built from TRBV6-6 and TRBJ2-1; D might be TRBD1 (5 bases). CDR3 length equals 14 residues. Germline CDR1 reads MNHNY; CDR2 reads SVGAGI (reference sequence). V was trimmed by 7 bases and J by 3 bases, leaving 13 bases between them. The CDR3 spells CASTPQGFYNEQFF. CDR3 DNA: TGTGCCAGCACTCCCCAGGGATTCTACAATGAGCAGTTCTTC.

This clone was picked up a small number of times. The rearrangement joins TRBV4-2 to TRBJ2-1, with D uncertain. Trimming stripped 1 base from V and 6 bases from J, with 7 bases between. The CDR3 spans 13 residues. Germline assignment: CDR1 LGHNA and CDR2 YNFKEQ. CDR3 DNA sequence: TGTGCCAGCAGCCAAGGGCCTAGCAATGAGCAGTTCTTC. Protein sequence: CASSQGPSNEQFF.

The chain employs TRBV6-4 and TRBJ2-3; 14 nucleotides match TRBD2. CDR1 MRHNA and CDR2 SNTAGT come from the germline V gene. After removal of 7 bases from V and 4 bases from J, the junction contained 1 base not matched to a gene. The CDR3 loop spans 14 amino acids. The CDR3 reads CASKTSGGADTQYF. DNA for the CDR3: TGTGCCAGCAAGACTAGCGGGGGGGCAGATACGCAGTATTTT.

This clone has a handful of counts. V is TRBV18 and J is TRBJ2-7; D unresolved. The CDR3 covers 16 residues. V lost 0 bases and J lost 0, with 12 bases in between. Germline CDR1 reads KGHSH; CDR2 reads LQKENI. CDR3 in amino acids: CASSPPGHASSYEQYF. The DNA for the CDR3 is TGTGCCAGCTCACCACCCGGTCATGCAAGCTCCTACGAGCAGTACTTC.

This clone was counted ten times or more. CDR3 coding DNA: TGTGCCAGCAGCGCCCGACAGGGGGCAACAGAGACCCAGTACTTC. This codes for CASSARQGATETQYF. The rearrangement uses TRBV5-4 and TRBJ2-5; 10 positions agree with TRBD1. The V segment lost 4 bases and the J segment 4 bases; nucleotides outside the gene matches: 7. Germline-derived CDR1 and CDR2 are SGHNT and YYREEE (reference sequence). This CDR3 region has 15 residues.

The chain links TRBV2 to TRBJ2-2; D may be TRBD1 (5 bases). This CDR3 contains 14 residues. The germline gives CDR1 SNHLY, CDR2 FYNNEI. Trimming left V 5 bases short and J 1 base short, with 8 bases between. The CDR3 DNA follows: TGTGCCAGCAGTAGCCAGGGGAACACCGGGGAGCTGTTTTTT. The encoded protein is CASSSQGNTGELFF.

This clone was recorded a few times. The V and J genes are TRBV28 and TRBJ2-3; 8 nucleotides line up with TRBD1. The V gene end was trimmed by 1 base and the J gene end by 1 base; junction bases not matched to a gene: 1. CDR3 length: 15 residues. Germline CDR1 reads MDHEN; CDR2 reads SYDVKM. CDR3 sequence reads: CASSLSGQGTDTQYF. The CDR3, as DNA: TGTGCCAGCAGTTTATCGGGACAGGGCACAGATACGCAGTATTTT.

CDR3 protein: CASNPGQRTDTQYF. DNA of the CDR3: TGTGCCAGCAACCCGGGACAGCGAACAGATACGCAGTATTTT. V usage is TRBV7-2 and J usage is TRBJ2-3, with 7 bases fitting TRBD1. Looked up from germline, CDR1 is SGHTA and CDR2 is FQGNSA. CDR3 size: 14 residues. V gave up 7 bases and J gave up 3 bases; unmatched junction bases: 7.

This clone was counted between two and nine times. The CDR3, as DNA: TGTGCCAGCAGCTCTACCTTTGGGACAGGGTCCTACGAGCAGTACTTC. Protein product: CASSSTFGTGSYEQYF. V and J are TRBV5-6 and TRBJ2-7, with 9 bases identical to TRBD1. The CDR3 covers 16 residues. Trimming cost V 3 bases and J 1 base; bases outside gene matches: 8. Germline lookup yields CDR1 SGHDT and CDR2 YYEEEE.

The gene calls are TRBV7-3 and TRBJ2-3, with TRBD2 matching over 8 bases. The CDR3 totals 16 residues. V shed 2 bases and J 5 bases; nucleotides not matched to a gene: 9. Germline V gene lookup returns CDR1 SGHTA and CDR2 FQGTGA. The CDR3 DNA sequence: TGTGCCAGCAGCTTAGGCGGCGGGGGGAGGGGAGATACGCAGTATTTT. This sequence encodes CASSLGGGGRGDTQYF.

This clone was seen just once. The chain combines TRBV28 with TRBJ1-4; no clear D. The germline gives CDR1 MDHEN, CDR2 SYDVKM. This CDR3 spans 12 amino acids. The V and J ends lost 6 bases and 5 bases respectively, with 7 bases between them. CDR3 in DNA: TGTGCCAGCAGGACTCGGAATGAAAAACTGTTTTTT. Translation: CASRTRNEKLFF.

This clone was detected a few times. The chain joins TRBV10-3 to TRBJ2-1, with TRBD2 identical over 7 bases. CDR1 and CDR2 (germline): ENHRY, SYGVKD. The ends lost 4 bases at V and 0 bases at J; junction bases unmatched: 9. The CDR3 is 17 amino acids. The CDR3, as DNA: TGTGCCATCAGTGGCGGGGAGGGCTCCACCTCCTACAATGAGCAGTTCTTC. It yields the protein CAISGGEGSTSYNEQFF.

The chain employs TRBV5-1 and TRBJ1-2; 7 bases fit TRBD1. The CDR3 is 15 residues long. V lost 4 bases, J lost 0 bases, and 6 bases stayed unmatched. Germline CDR1 SGHRS, CDR2 YFSETQ. CDR3 bases: TGCGCCAGCAGCCCGGGGGACAGCCCTAACTATGGCTACACCTTC. Protein sequence: CASSPGDSPNYGYTF.

This clone was counted ten times or more. For the CDR3, the DNA is TGTGCCAGCAGCTTAGGACTAGCGGGTGAGGAGCAGTACTTC. Protein sequence: CASSLGLAGEEQYF. This sequence joins TRBV7-9 and TRBJ2-7, with TRBD2 matching over 10 bases. This CDR3 is 14 amino acids long. Germline trimming cut 1 base from V and 7 bases from J; bases unmatched to any gene: 4. The germline gives CDR1 SEHNR, CDR2 FQNEAQ (reference sequence).

The CDR3: CASSFHSIAGTDTQYF. The CDR3 bases are TGTGCCAGCAGTTTCCATAGTATAGCAGGCACAGATACGCAGTATTTT. The gene calls are TRBV27 and TRBJ2-3; D unclear. Trimming took off 3 bases at V and 1 base at J, with 14 bases between the two ends. CDR1 and CDR2 (germline): MNHEY, SMNVEV (reference sequence). The CDR3 length is 16 residues.